The 20 T cell receptor beta chains listed next were all sequenced from one sample in a study of T cells in Graves' hyperthyroidism and ophthalmopathy (dated by TCRdb to the late 2010s). Libraries were constructed by multiplex PCR. The sample was run on an Illumina HiSeq 2000. The TCR beta CDR3 regions were amplified from the RNA transcripts. A first-round RT-PCR of the TCR CDR3 used the HTBI primer set with the Qiagen OneStep RT-PCR kit. TCRdb itself trimmed the public reads at Q25 with fastp, ran MiXCR and retained productive beta chains. Rows are combined by CDR3 protein, so each entry shows the most common genes and DNA. The table for this sample lists roughly 720,000 distinct CDR3 sequences; 17% of them were counted only once. About 16% of the sample is taken by the ten largest. The sequencing sample was made of blood. These receptors all come from a man aged 45-65 years with Graves' hyperthyroidism.

This chain connects TRBV7-2 to TRBJ2-1, with 11 positions matching TRBD2. Trimming at V came to 5 bases and at J to 9 bases, leaving 21 bases not matched to a gene. The CDR3 is 19 residues long. Germline values: CDR1 SGHTA, CDR2 FQGNSA. In nucleotides, the CDR3 is TGTGCCAGCAGCCCCCTCCTTAGCGGGAGGGCCACGGCCTGCACTGAGCAGTTCTTC. Protein sequence: CASSPLLSGRATACTEQFF. The full variable domain, with the rest looked up from reference TRBV7-2 and TRBJ2-1, is GAGVSQSPSNKVTEKGKDVELRCDPISGHTALYWYRQSLGQGLEFLIYFQGNSAPDKSGLPSDRFSAERTGGSVSTLTIQRTQQEDSAVYLCASSPLLSGRATACTEQFFGPGTRLTVL.

In its sample, this clonotype was seen many times. Here the CDR3 reads CASSATSGGGEQFF. CDR3 in DNA: TGCGCCAGCAGCGCCACTAGCGGAGGGGGGGAGCAGTTCTTC. The chain employs TRBV5-1 and TRBJ2-1; 8 bases line up with TRBD2. Germline CDR1 is SGHRS and CDR2 is YFSETQ. V shed 4 bases, J shed 10 bases, and the junction held 10 bases outside the gene matches. The CDR3 is made up of 14 amino acids.

This clonotype was seen many times. This chain joins TRBV12-3 or TRBV12-4 and TRBJ2-5, with a possible D match to TRBD1 (5 bases). V lost 10 bases and J 1 base, leaving 10 bases between the germline ends. CDR3 length: 12 amino acids. CDR3 coding DNA: TGTGCCACCTCCCAGGGCCAAGAGACCCAGTACTTC. This gives the protein CATSQGQETQYF.

CDR3 in DNA: TGTGCCAGCAGGGCCGGGACTACCAGCTACGAGCAGTACTTC. Amino acids: CASRAGTTSYEQYF. The chain employs TRBV2 and TRBJ2-7, with 7 bases matching TRBD2. The V segment lost 6 bases and the J segment 3 bases; nucleotides outside the gene matches: 8. CDR1 and CDR2 (germline): SNHLY, FYNNEI. The CDR3 runs to 14 residues.

This clonotype was observed a handful of times. V gene TRBV12-3 or TRBV12-4 combines with J gene TRBJ2-7; 7 bases are a match to TRBD1. This CDR3 spans 13 amino acids. V was clipped by 8 bases and J by 3 bases; unmatched bases: 7. CDR3 nucleotide sequence: TGTGCCAGCGGGGACAGAGAGATCTACGAGCAGTACTTC. Its translation: CASGDREIYEQYF.

Ten or more counts support this clonotype. This chain uses TRBV7-3 with TRBJ2-5, with 9 bases matching TRBD1. J lost 4 bases, V lost 5 bases, and 8 bases had no gene match. Germline CDR1 is SGHTA and CDR2 is FQGTGA. The CDR3 is 15 amino acids. CDR3 protein: CASSLQTGGTETQYF. The DNA for the CDR3 is TGTGCCAGCAGCCTACAGACAGGGGGGACAGAGACCCAGTACTTC. The entire variable domain, with the rest obtained from reference TRBV7-3 and TRBJ2-5, is as follows: GAGVSQTPSNKVTEKGKYVELRCDPISGHTALYWYRQSLGQGPEFLIYFQGTGAADDSGLPNDRFFAVRPEGSVSTLKIQRTERGDSAVYLCASSLQTGGTETQYFGPGTRLLVL.

This clonotype was picked up many times. The rearrangement links TRBV11-1 to TRBJ2-3; 10 bases line up with TRBD2. The length of the CDR3 is 16 residues. Trimming removed 3 bases from V and 2 bases from J; junction bases left unmatched: 5. CDR1 and CDR2 from the germline V gene are SGHAT and FQDESV (reference sequence). CDR3: CASSLGTSEITDTQYF. In nucleotides, the CDR3 is TGTGCCAGCAGCTTGGGGACTAGCGAGATCACAGATACGCAGTATTTT.

The chain couples TRBV20-1 to TRBJ2-7; 14 bases are a match to TRBD2. The CDR3 consists of 17 residues. Trimming took 1 base from V and 4 from J; bases not matched to a gene: 9. Germline CDR1 is DFQATT and CDR2 is SNEGSKA (reference sequence). CDR3 in DNA: TGCAGTGCTAGAGTTTTGACTAGCGGGAGGGCCTTGTACGAGCAGTACTTC. Amino acids: CSARVLTSGRALYEQYF.

This clonotype occurred many times. The rearrangement links TRBV27 to TRBJ2-1; 13 bases agree with TRBD2. Germline CDR1 reads MNHEY; CDR2 reads SMNVEV (reference sequence). V gave up 5 bases and J gave up 5 bases; unmatched junction bases: 9. The CDR3 length is 17 residues. CDR3 residues: CASSLTSGRPGNNEQFF. CDR3 DNA: TGTGCCAGCAGTCTGACTAGCGGGAGGCCAGGAAACAATGAGCAGTTCTTC.

The chain carries TRBV4-3 and TRBJ1-2, with D unclear. The CDR3 sequence is 16 residues long. V was shortened by 0 bases and J by 2 bases, with 13 bases between the two germline ends. CDR1 LGHNA and CDR2 YSLEER come from the germline V gene. The CDR3 loop reads CASSQDLVRLNYGYTF. For the CDR3, the DNA is TGCGCCAGCAGCCAAGATCTGGTGAGATTGAACTATGGCTACACCTTC.

This clonotype was observed many times. V and J are TRBV6-1 and TRBJ2-4; TRBD2 might be the D (7 bases). Trimming stripped 5 bases from V and 3 bases from J, with 17 bases between. CDR1 and CDR2 from the germline V gene are MNHNS and SASEGT. This CDR3 is built from 16 residues. The CDR3 spells CASSPKGGVVKNIQYF. CDR3 coding DNA: TGTGCCAGCAGTCCCAAGGGGGGGGTTGTCAAAAACATTCAGTACTTC.

The rearrangement uses TRBV20-1 and TRBJ2-7; D possibly corresponds to TRBD1 (5 bases). From germline, CDR1 is DFQATT and CDR2 SNEGSKA (reference sequence). With 3 bases removed from V and 5 bases from J, the gap between germline ends came to 20 bases. This CDR3 spans 15 amino acids. The CDR3 loop is CSASEMQGARNEQYF. CDR3 nucleotides: TGCAGTGCTAGCGAAATGCAGGGCGCAAGGAACGAGCAGTACTTC.

The J gene is TRBJ2-1, the V gene TRBV12-3 or TRBV12-4; TRBD1 matches at 8 bases. Trimming at V came to 5 bases and at J to 6 bases, leaving 12 bases not matched to a gene. The CDR3 extends over 16 amino acids. The CDR3 spells CASSADRTGIVNEQFF. For the CDR3, the DNA is TGTGCCAGCAGTGCCGATAGGACAGGGATTGTCAATGAGCAGTTCTTC.

This clonotype has more than one count but fewer than ten. This chain joins TRBV7-9 and TRBJ2-7, with no clear D. CDR3 length equals 14 residues. V lost 2 bases and J lost 2, with 10 bases in between. Germline lookup yields CDR1 SEHNR and CDR2 FQNEAQ (reference sequence). CDR3 DNA: TGTGCCAGCAGCTTATACTCCTACACCTACGAGCAGTACTTC. Translated: CASSLYSYTYEQYF.

This clonotype was counted many times. The chain combines TRBV28 with TRBJ1-2, with TRBD1 matching over 8 bases. CDR3 length: 15 amino acids. The ends lost 6 bases at V and 3 bases at J; junction bases unmatched: 9. Germline V gene lookup returns CDR1 MDHEN and CDR2 SYDVKM. The CDR3 loop is CASSRPTGDDYGYTF. CDR3 sequence (DNA): TGTGCCAGCAGCCGCCCGACAGGGGATGACTATGGCTACACCTTC.

Ten or more counts support this clonotype. The gene calls are TRBV7-8 and TRBJ2-3; D possibly corresponds to TRBD1 (6 bases). The V gene lost 4 bases and the J gene lost 6 bases, with 20 bases spanning the gap. The CDR3 runs 16 residues. Germline V gene data show CDR1 as SGHVS and CDR2 as FQNEAQ. The CDR3 spells CASSSDRPRPVDTQYF. CDR3 nucleotides: TGTGCCAGCAGCTCAGACAGGCCCCGGCCCGTGGATACGCAGTATTTT.

In its sample, this clonotype was seen many times. The chain carries TRBV2 and TRBJ2-3; 10 nucleotides match TRBD2. Germline V lookup: CDR1 SNHLY, CDR2 FYNNEI. Trimming took 9 bases from V and 5 from J; bases not matched to a gene: 11. The CDR3 has 15 amino acids. The CDR3 coding sequence is TGTGCCAGAGCGGGGGGGGCACCTCCTGAAGATACGCAGTATTTT. Protein: CARAGGAPPEDTQYF.

This clonotype showed up just a few times. The chain combines TRBV12-3 or TRBV12-4 with TRBJ2-1; 7 bases fit TRBD1. The CDR3 is 15 residues long. Losses at the gene ends were 6 bases for V and 6 bases for J; bases not matched to a gene: 11. CDR3 nucleotides: TGTGCCAGCAGCCCATCACAGGGGCCTTCCAATGAGCAGTTCTTC. Its protein product is CASSPSQGPSNEQFF.

This clonotype was detected ten times or more. This chain connects TRBV28 to TRBJ2-1, with 7 nucleotides matching TRBD2. The CDR3 is 16 amino acids. J gave up 1 base and V 5 bases, and 8 bases lay outside the gene matches. Germline V gene sequence: CDR1 MDHEN, CDR2 SYDVKM. The DNA of the CDR3 is TGTGCCAGCAGTGACCCGGGACTAAATTCCTACAATGAGCAGTTCTTC. It codes for CASSDPGLNSYNEQFF.

The chain recombines TRBV9 with TRBJ2-7, with 12 bases lining up with TRBD2. The CDR3 runs 15 residues. Germline V gene data show CDR1 as SGDLS and CDR2 as YYNGEE. V was pared by 2 bases and J by 7 bases, with 7 bases of the junction left unmatched. CDR3 sequence reads: CASSVTSGGTREQYF. The CDR3 coding sequence is TGTGCCAGCAGCGTGACTAGCGGGGGTACAAGAGAGCAGTACTTC.